The 23 T cell receptor beta chains listed next were all sequenced from one sample in a study of regulatory T cells in long-lasting Graves disease. Arm-PCR of CDR3 regions with iRepertoire HTBI primers generated TCR beta libraries. TCRdb analysed the multiplex PCR reads with MiXCR anew, one entry per CDR3 protein. The table lists roughly 500,000 distinct CDR3 sequences, about 12% of them singletons. The time point: newly diagnosed GD, antithyroid drugs for less than 3 months. From RNA extracted from PBMCs, the TCR library was made. These records were also assigned to another study, of T cells in Graves' hyperthyroidism and ophthalmopathy.

Sequencing used peripheral blood mononuclear cells (PBMCs), obtained at new diagnosis, from a patient treated with antithyroid drugs. The source is a young woman with Graves disease.

This clonotype was picked up many times. The V and J genes are TRBV3-1 and TRBJ2-1; 9 positions agree with TRBD2. Trimming took 0 bases from V and 5 from J; bases not matched to a gene: 8. CDR3 size: 17 residues. Germline V gives CDR1 LGHDT, CDR2 YNNKEL (reference sequence). The CDR3: CASSQDKTIAGDNEQFF. Here the CDR3 DNA reads TGTGCCAGCAGCCAAGATAAGACTATAGCGGGGGACAATGAGCAGTTCTTC.

The gene calls are TRBV6-2 or TRBV6-3 and TRBJ1-2, with 7 bases identical to TRBD1. CDR3 length equals 16 residues. J gave up 2 bases and V 0 bases, and 6 bases lay outside the gene matches. CDR1 MNHEY and CDR2 SVGEGT come from the germline V gene. The CDR3 spells CASSYSWEGANYGYTF. CDR3 bases: TGTGCCAGCAGTTACTCGTGGGAGGGGGCGAACTATGGCTACACCTTC.

This clonotype showed up many times. The chain links TRBV12-3 or TRBV12-4 to TRBJ2-7; a possible D gene is TRBD2 (6 bases). The ends were cut back, 3 bases at V and 3 bases at J, with 12 bases in the middle. CDR3 length: 14 residues. The CDR3 reads CASSLAGRGYEQYF. In DNA, the CDR3 is TGTGCCAGCAGTTTGGCGGGAAGAGGCTACGAGCAGTACTTC.

This chain uses TRBV5-1 with TRBJ2-3; no definite D call. The CDR3 covers 15 residues. The ends were cut back, 0 bases at V and 0 bases at J, with 8 bases in the middle. Germline V CDR1 and CDR2: SGHRS, YFSETQ. CDR3 DNA sequence: TGCGCCAGCAGCTTGGGGACCGTGAGCACAGATACGCAGTATTTT. Translating it yields CASSLGTVSTDTQYF.

This clonotype came up many times. In DNA, the CDR3 is TGTGCCAGCAGCTTAGAGATGGTGGGGACCTACGAGCAGTACTTC. Residues: CASSLEMVGTYEQYF. The chain joins TRBV7-8 to TRBJ2-7; unclear D gene. The ends were cut back, 1 base at V and 2 bases at J, with 12 bases in the middle. This CDR3 is 15 amino acids long. CDR1 and CDR2 from the germline V gene are SGHVS and FQNEAQ. Complete variable domain (other parts from reference TRBV7-8 and TRBJ2-7): GAGVSQSPRYKVAKRGQDVALRCDPISGHVSLFWYQQALGQGPEFLTYFQNEAQLDKSGLPSDRFFAERPEGSVSTLKIQRTQQEDSAVYLCASSLEMVGTYEQYFGPGTRLTVT.

This clonotype was counted many times. This chain uses TRBV7-3 with TRBJ1-1; D unclear. Germline V gives CDR1 SGHTA, CDR2 FQGTGA. Trimming took 7 bases from V and 1 from J, leaving 13 bases between them. The CDR3 sequence is 14 residues long. In DNA form, the CDR3 reads TGTGCCAGCAAAACTTCTTTGGCGAACACTGAAGCTTTCTTT. Translated, it gives CASKTSLANTEAFF.

This clonotype was recorded a few times. This chain uses TRBV5-6 with TRBJ2-2; TRBD1 aligns across 9 bases. The J segment lost 5 bases and the V segment lost 4 bases, leaving 6 bases of the junction unmatched. CDR3 length: 15 amino acids. Germline lookup yields CDR1 SGHDT and CDR2 YYEEEE. The CDR3 loop reads CASSPGTGRTGELFF. The CDR3 DNA reads as TGTGCCAGCAGCCCCGGGACAGGGCGAACCGGGGAGCTGTTTTTT.

This clonotype has at least ten counts. CDR3: CASSLRQYNEQFF. CDR3 DNA: TGTGCCAGCAGCTTGAGGCAGTACAATGAGCAGTTCTTC. The V call is TRBV5-6, the J call TRBJ2-1, with D unresolved. Trimming cost V 1 base and J 4 bases, with 6 bases left between them. CDR1 and CDR2 from the germline V gene are SGHDT and YYEEEE. The CDR3 has 13 amino acids.

Ten or more counts support this clonotype. The chain joins TRBV12-3 or TRBV12-4 to TRBJ1-1; weak D call: TRBD1 (6 bases). This CDR3 has 16 residues. V was clipped by 5 bases and J by 5 bases, with 21 bases between them. CDR3: CASSPKRGVFKTEAFF. The DNA of the CDR3 is TGTGCCAGCAGTCCCAAGAGGGGGGTCTTTAAAACTGAAGCTTTCTTT.

This clonotype was seen a few times. This CDR3 is CASSPLASPGRFDGYTF. The CDR3 DNA follows: TGTGCCAGCTCACCATTGGCGTCCCCTGGTAGATTCGATGGCTACACCTTC. The chain joins TRBV18 to TRBJ1-2; D uncertain. The CDR3 runs 17 residues. With 2 bases removed from V and 6 bases from J, the gap between germline ends came to 22 bases. CDR1 and CDR2 (germline): KGHSH, LQKENI.

This clonotype was seen many times. V is TRBV10-2 and J is TRBJ2-5, with D maybe TRBD2 (5 bases). The CDR3 spans 12 residues. Trimming stripped 8 bases from V and 4 bases from J, with 11 bases between. Germline CDR1 WSHSY, CDR2 SAAADI. The CDR3 region has the DNA TGCGCCAGCCAGTTTCGGGGAGAGACCCAGTACTTC. This codes for CASQFRGETQYF.

The chain is built from TRBV11-2 and TRBJ2-1; D ambiguous. Trimming cost V 5 bases and J 1 base, with 12 bases left between them. The CDR3 totals 15 residues. CDR1 is SGHAT, CDR2 FQNNGV, per germline. The CDR3 coding sequence is TGTGCCAGCAGCCCACTGACGCAGTCCTACAATGAGCAGTTCTTC. Residues: CASSPLTQSYNEQFF. Combining the CDR3 with reference TRBV11-2 and TRBJ2-1 gives the whole variable domain EAGVAQSPRYKIIEKRQSVAFWCNPISGHATLYWYQQILGQGPKLLIQFQNNGVVDDSQLPKDRFSAERLKGVDSTLKIQPAKLEDSAVYLCASSPLTQSYNEQFFGPGTRLTVL.

In regard to this clonotype: Germline and junction disagree at one end, which may indicate a read error. The gene calls are TRBV9 and TRBJ2-1; unclear D gene. The CDR3 is made up of 12 amino acids. Germline V gene data show CDR1 as SGDLS and CDR2 as YYNGEE. CDR3 region: CASSVGYNGQFF. The CDR3 DNA reads TGTGCCAGCAGCGTGGGCTACAATGGGCAGTTCTTC.

There are many counts of this clonotype. The chain couples TRBV12-3 or TRBV12-4 to TRBJ2-1; TRBD2 is a possible D gene (5 bases). CDR3 length equals 15 residues. Trimming took 4 bases from V and 7 from J, leaving 17 bases between them. For the CDR3, the DNA is TGTGCCAGCAGTTCGTTGCGATGGAGAGGGAATGAGCAGTTCTTC. It yields the protein CASSSLRWRGNEQFF.

The chain carries TRBV7-3 and TRBJ1-5; D is ambiguous. Germline V gives CDR1 SGHTA, CDR2 FQGTGA. Trimming took 5 bases from V and 2 from J, leaving 10 bases between them. CDR3 length: 14 residues. In DNA, the CDR3 is TGTGCCAGCAGCCTGTACGCCGGCAATCAGCCCCAGCATTTT. The encoded protein is CASSLYAGNQPQHF.

At least ten counts were recorded for this clonotype. This chain connects TRBV28 to TRBJ2-7; D is undetermined. Trimming left V 3 bases short and J 0 bases short, with 9 bases between. Germline CDR1 is MDHEN and CDR2 is SYDVKM. The CDR3 contains 14 residues. The DNA for the CDR3 is TGTGCCAGCAGTTTTGAGGTAATCTCCTACGAGCAGTACTTC. Amino acids: CASSFEVISYEQYF.

This clonotype has at least ten counts. The rearrangement uses TRBV28 and TRBJ1-2; 7 bases match TRBD1. There are 13 residues in the CDR3. Germline V gene lookup returns CDR1 MDHEN and CDR2 SYDVKM. V gave up 3 bases and J gave up 8 bases; unmatched junction bases: 6. The CDR3 DNA reads TGTGCCAGCAGTTTGACAGGGATGGGCGGCTACACCTTC. It yields the protein CASSLTGMGGYTF.

In its sample, this clonotype was seen many times. The chain employs TRBV29-1 and TRBJ2-7; D not certain. CDR3 length: 12 amino acids. From germline, CDR1 is SQVTM and CDR2 ANQGSEA. V lost 3 bases, J lost 2 bases, and 8 bases lay in between. DNA for the CDR3: TGCAGCGTTGAGGACGGAACCTACGAGCAGTACTTC. It is translated as CSVEDGTYEQYF.

This clonotype was picked up many times. The V call is TRBV19, the J call TRBJ1-6, with D possibly TRBD1 on 5 matching bases. Germline V gene data show CDR1 as LNHDA and CDR2 as SQIVND (reference sequence). The CDR3 runs 17 residues. Trimming stripped 6 bases from V and 0 bases from J, with 15 bases between. The CDR3 DNA follows: TGTGCCAGTAGCAATCCGGGACCAGTCTCCTATAATTCACCCCTCCACTTT. This gives the protein CASSNPGPVSYNSPLHF.

This clonotype was picked up many times. This chain connects TRBV7-2 to TRBJ2-7, with 7 positions matching TRBD1. The V and J ends lost 5 bases and 0 bases, in that order; junction bases with no gene match: 7. The CDR3 covers 15 residues. CDR1 SGHTA and CDR2 FQGNSA come from the germline V gene. CDR3 sequence (DNA): TGTGCCAGCAGCCTGAGGAGACAGGGCTCCTACGAGCAGTACTTC. Amino acids: CASSLRRQGSYEQYF.

This clonotype was detected many times. The rearrangement links TRBV3-1 to TRBJ2-5; D is undetermined. Trimming removed 5 bases at V and 5 bases at J, with 9 bases between. Looked up from germline, CDR1 is LGHDT and CDR2 is YNNKEL (reference sequence). The CDR3 totals 12 residues. DNA of the CDR3: TGTGCCAGCAGCTTCTTAATCGAGACCCAGTACTTC. It is translated as CASSFLIETQYF.

This clonotype was recorded many times. The chain links TRBV6-1 to TRBJ2-7; TRBD2 aligns across 15 bases. CDR3 length: 15 amino acids. V dropped 6 bases and J dropped 2; count of bases not matched to a gene: 2. CDR1 and CDR2 from the germline V gene are MNHNS and SASEGT. This CDR3 reads CASSGLAGGPYEQYF. DNA for the CDR3: TGTGCCAGCAGCGGACTAGCGGGAGGGCCCTACGAGCAGTACTTC.

In this sample, this clonotype turned up many times. The rearrangement uses TRBV14 and TRBJ1-6, with no clear D. Trimming removed 1 base from V and 0 bases from J, with 10 bases in between. CDR3 size: 17 residues. Germline values: CDR1 SGHDN, CDR2 FVKESK. The CDR3 DNA sequence: TGTGCCAGCAGCCAAGTTTGGCCAGGCTCCTATAATTCACCCCTCCACTTT. This encodes CASSQVWPGSYNSPLHF.